Included here is one T cell receptor beta chain sequence, with context. This sample was taken from a study of human T cells and chemical hapten exposure. TCRdb fed the RACE reads into MiXCR, producing one record per CDR3 protein. The data contain roughly 380,000 distinct CDR3 sequences, about 6% of them singletons. Time point here: patch test 2, 6 weeks after DPC sensitization. Treatment indicated: therapeutic diphenylcyclopropenone sensitization with weekly scalp DPC. V was trimmed by 2 bases and J by 9 bases, leaving 11 bases between them. The germline CDR1 and CDR2 sequences are MNHEY and SMNVEV (reference sequence). The CDR3 has 14 residues.

This sequence originates from a woman aged 18-35 years with alopecia areata. Some clones in this sample may be carry-over from other donors' samples. The rearrangement links TRBV27 to TRBJ1-6, with D possibly matching TRBD1 (5 bases). The starting material was whole blood, obtained in connection with sensitization to the hapten diphenylcyclopropenone (DPC). The CDR3 protein is CASSLRTYGSPLHF. The DNA of the CDR3 is TGTGCCAGCAGTTTAAGGACATATGGTTCACCCCTCCACTTT.